Shown below are 5 T cell receptor beta chains from a single sample sequenced in a study of shared clonotypes between healthy human individuals. Only in-frame clones appear in the TCRdb table, and some are missing; sequencing was by immunoSEQ multiplex PCR. The table records roughly 2,000,000 clones, 93% of them present only once. CD8 cells classed as naive were CD45RO-negative and positively selected for CCR7, excluding terminally differentiated effector memory CD45RA+ cells. The sequenced material came from naive CD8+ T cells from PBMCs. The source is a young man in good health. Some clones in this sample may be carry-over from other donors' samples.

The J gene is TRBJ2-7, the V gene TRBV29-1; D unresolved. The CDR3 is 13 amino acids. Germline assignment: CDR1 SQVTM and CDR2 ANQGSEA. V dropped 5 bases and J dropped 6 bases, with 17 bases sitting between them. The DNA of the CDR3 is TGCAGCGTTCGTGACACCCCGGCACCCGAGCAGTACTTC. It codes for CSVRDTPAPEQYF.

This clone was recorded only once. Other DNA sequences from this sample encode an identical CDR3 as well. This sequence joins TRBV25-1 and TRBJ2-7; 7 bases align to TRBD1. The V segment lost 4 bases and the J segment 1 base; nucleotides outside the gene matches: 1. In germline, CDR1 is MGHDK, CDR2 SYGVNS. The CDR3 has 13 amino acids. The CDR3 nucleotides are TGTGCCAGCAGTGGGACAGGTTCCTACGAGCAGTACTTC. This gives the protein CASSGTGSYEQYF.

The chain has TRBV2 and TRBJ1-5; unclear D gene. Trimming took 6 bases from V and 3 from J, leaving 9 bases between them. The CDR3 spans 13 residues. Looked up from germline, CDR1 is SNHLY and CDR2 is FYNNEI. The CDR3 nucleotides are TGTGCCAGCAGGGGTAGTGACAATCAGCCCCAGCATTTT. Its translation is CASRGSDNQPQHF.

This clone was counted a single time. The genes are TRBV5-5 and TRBJ2-3, with a weak D call TRBD2 (5 bases). CDR1 is SGHKS, CDR2 YYEKEE, per germline (reference sequence). The CDR3 runs to 12 residues. V lost 4 bases, J lost 9 bases, and 12 bases lay in between. CDR3 in amino acids: CASSLGLGTQYF. The CDR3 region has the DNA TGTGCCAGCAGCCTTGGACTCGGGACGCAGTATTTT.

The CDR3 reads CASSRDLHNEQFF. CDR3 DNA sequence: TGTGCCAGCAGCCGGGACTTACACAATGAGCAGTTCTTC. The chain combines TRBV28 with TRBJ2-1, with D perhaps TRBD2 (6 bases). This CDR3 has 13 amino acids. Trimming shortened V by 6 bases and J by 5 bases, and 11 bases separated the two germline ends. Germline V gene lookup returns CDR1 MDHEN and CDR2 SYDVKM. Full variable domain (outside the CDR3, taken from reference TRBV28 and TRBJ2-1): DVKVTQSSRYLVKRTGEKVFLECVQDMDHENMFWYRQDPGLGLRLIYFSYDVKMKEKGDIPEGYSVSREKKERFSLILESASTNQTSMYLCASSRDLHNEQFFGPGTRLTVL.